Shown below are 9 T cell receptor beta chains from a single sample sequenced in a study of blood T cells in healthy people across ages. Primers used in a second PCR of about 6 to 11 cycles were a sample-barcoded 5' primer and a J-beta primer mix. From the 5' RACE reads, TCRdb called clonotypes with MiXCR, one entry per CDR3 protein. The sample holds more than 500,000 distinct CDR3 sequences, 25% to 30% seen once. The sample was blood. These receptor sequences come from a woman between 65 and 79 years old in good health.

A few counts support this clonotype. The chain recombines TRBV20-1 with TRBJ2-3, with a weak D call TRBD1 (5 bases). Germline CDR1 reads DFQATT; CDR2 reads SNEGSKA (reference sequence). Trimming pared 2 bases from V and 0 bases from J, leaving 9 bases between. There are 14 residues in the CDR3. Here the CDR3 DNA reads TGCAGTGCTAGAAGGGGTGCTAGCACAGATACGCAGTATTTT. It encodes CSARRGASTDTQYF.

The rearrangement uses TRBV3-1 and TRBJ2-7, with TRBD2 identical over 7 bases. The trim removed 1 base at V and 3 bases at J, leaving 6 bases unmatched. This CDR3 has 15 amino acids. CDR1 is LGHDT and CDR2 is YNNKEL in the germline V gene (reference sequence). CDR3 amino acids: CASSQAGGTGYEQYF. The CDR3 region has the DNA TGTGCCAGCAGCCAAGCGGGGGGAACCGGCTACGAGCAGTACTTC.

V gene TRBV4-3 combines with J gene TRBJ2-5, with TRBD2 as a possible D gene (6 bases). The V end lost 0 bases, the J end lost 7 bases, and 15 bases lay between the germline ends. The CDR3 length is 15 residues. Germline V gene data show CDR1 as LGHNA and CDR2 as YSLEER. The CDR3 region is CASSQDRVRRGTQYF. The CDR3 bases are TGCGCCAGCAGCCAAGATCGGGTCCGGAGGGGGACCCAGTACTTC.

This clonotype has only one observation. The genes are TRBV20-1 and TRBJ1-1; TRBD1 might be the D (6 bases). The CDR3 has 12 residues. Germline V gene sequence: CDR1 DFQATT, CDR2 SNEGSKA (reference sequence). The V end was cut by 2 bases, the J end by 3 bases, with 7 bases between. The CDR3 sequence is CSARPGDTEAFF. The CDR3 nucleotides are TGCAGTGCTAGACCAGGGGACACTGAAGCTTTCTTT.

This chain links TRBV24-1 with TRBJ2-1; possibly TRBD2 for D (6 bases). Per the germline V gene, CDR1 is KGHDR and CDR2 is SFDVKD. V was pared by 6 bases and J by 5 bases, with 10 bases between. CDR3 length: 13 residues. The CDR3 loop is CATSIGGNNEQFF. The CDR3 bases are TGTGCCACCAGTATCGGGGGAAACAATGAGCAGTTCTTC.

The sample holds a few counts of this clonotype. V gene TRBV7-8 combines with J gene TRBJ2-5; D might be TRBD2 (6 bases). The V and J ends lost 4 bases and 5 bases respectively, with 14 bases between them. The CDR3 runs to 14 residues. The germline gives CDR1 SGHVS, CDR2 FQNEAQ. CDR3 DNA: TGTGCCAGCAGCTCGGGACTGTTGAGTGAGACCCAGTACTTC. Encoded protein: CASSSGLLSETQYF.

This clonotype was seen ten or more times. This chain joins TRBV5-1 and TRBJ2-5, with D tentatively TRBD1 or TRBD2 (5 bases each). Deletions cut 1 base from V and 6 bases from J, with 19 bases between. The CDR3 sequence is 16 residues long. Germline CDR1 SGHRS, CDR2 YFSETQ. The CDR3 bases are TGCGCCAGCAGCTTGAACACGGGACCTCTCGTGAAGACCCAGTACTTC. Encoded protein: CASSLNTGPLVKTQYF.

V usage is TRBV6-5 and J usage is TRBJ1-1; D is uncertain. The CDR3 length is 15 residues. The ends were cut back, 2 bases at V and 0 bases at J, with 10 bases in the middle. CDR1 is MNHEY, CDR2 SVGAGI, per germline. Written as DNA, the CDR3 is TGTGCCAGCAGTTACCAGTGGTCTTTGAACACTGAAGCTTTCTTT. Protein sequence: CASSYQWSLNTEAFF.

This clonotype was counted only a few times. This sequence joins TRBV9 and TRBJ2-2, with TRBD2 identical over 8 bases. The CDR3 totals 17 residues. The ends lost 2 bases at V and 1 base at J; junction bases unmatched: 7. The V gene's germline CDR1 is SGDLS and CDR2 YYNGEE. Here the CDR3 reads CASSVQAGAKNTGELFF. The CDR3 nucleotides read TGTGCCAGCAGCGTCCAAGCGGGGGCGAAGAACACCGGGGAGCTGTTTTTT.